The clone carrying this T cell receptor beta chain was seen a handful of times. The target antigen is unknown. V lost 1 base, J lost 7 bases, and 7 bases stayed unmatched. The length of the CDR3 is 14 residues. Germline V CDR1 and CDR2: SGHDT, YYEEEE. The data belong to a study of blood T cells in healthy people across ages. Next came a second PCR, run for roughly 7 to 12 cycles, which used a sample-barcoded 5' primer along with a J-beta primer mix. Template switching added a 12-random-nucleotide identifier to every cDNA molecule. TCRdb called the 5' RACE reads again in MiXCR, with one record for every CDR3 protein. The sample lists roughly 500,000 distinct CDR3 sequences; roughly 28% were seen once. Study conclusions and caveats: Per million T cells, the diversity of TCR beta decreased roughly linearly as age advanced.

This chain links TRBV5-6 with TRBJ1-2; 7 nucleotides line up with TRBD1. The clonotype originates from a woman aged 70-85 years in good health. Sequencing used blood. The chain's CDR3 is CASSLTFYRGGYTF. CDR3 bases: TGTGCCAGCAGCTTGACCTTTTACAGGGGTGGCTACACCTTC.